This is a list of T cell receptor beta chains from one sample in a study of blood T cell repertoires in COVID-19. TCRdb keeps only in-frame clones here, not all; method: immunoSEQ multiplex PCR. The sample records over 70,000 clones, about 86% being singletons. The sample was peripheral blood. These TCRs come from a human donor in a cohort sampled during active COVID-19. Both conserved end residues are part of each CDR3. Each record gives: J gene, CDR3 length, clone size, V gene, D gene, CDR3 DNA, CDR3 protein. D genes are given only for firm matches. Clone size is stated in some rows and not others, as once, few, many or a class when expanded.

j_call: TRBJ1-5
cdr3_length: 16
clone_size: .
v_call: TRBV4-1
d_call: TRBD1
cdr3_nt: TGCGCCAGCAGCCTCCAACAGGGGCCGAGCAATCAGCCCCAGCATTTT
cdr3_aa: CASSLQQGPSNQPQHF

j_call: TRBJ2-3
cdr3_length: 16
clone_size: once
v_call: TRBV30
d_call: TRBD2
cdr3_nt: TGTGCCTGGAGTGTAGGGGTGGGAGGGCCCGCAGATACGCAGTATTTT
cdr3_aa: CAWSVGVGGPADTQYF

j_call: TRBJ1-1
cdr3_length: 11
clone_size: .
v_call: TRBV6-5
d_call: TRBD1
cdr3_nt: TGTGCCAGCCCCGGGACAGGTGAAGCTTTCTTT
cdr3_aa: CASPGTGEAFF

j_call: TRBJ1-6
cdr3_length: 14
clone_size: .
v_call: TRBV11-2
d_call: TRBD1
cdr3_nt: TGTGCCAGCAGCTTAGGACAGGGAAATTCACCCCTCCACTTT
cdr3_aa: CASSLGQGNSPLHF

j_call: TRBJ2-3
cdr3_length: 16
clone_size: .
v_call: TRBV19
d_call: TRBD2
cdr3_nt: TGTGCCAGTAGTTCGTCGCCGACTAGCGGGAGAGATACGCAGTATTTT
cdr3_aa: CASSSSPTSGRDTQYF

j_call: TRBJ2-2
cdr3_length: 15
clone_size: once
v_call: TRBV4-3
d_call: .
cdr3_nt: TGCGCCAGCAGCCAAGATCGAATCAGGCCCGGGGAGCTGTTTTTT
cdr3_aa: CASSQDRIRPGELFF

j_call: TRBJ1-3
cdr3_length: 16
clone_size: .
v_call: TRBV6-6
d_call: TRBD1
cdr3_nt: TGTGCCAGCAGTTATTGGGGGACAGGGGATGGAAACACCATATATTTT
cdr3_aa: CASSYWGTGDGNTIYF

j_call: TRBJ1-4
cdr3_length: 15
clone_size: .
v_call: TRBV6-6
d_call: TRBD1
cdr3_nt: TGTGCCAGCAGCTCCGACAGGGGGGGGGATGAAAAACTGTTTTTT
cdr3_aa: CASSSDRGGDEKLFF

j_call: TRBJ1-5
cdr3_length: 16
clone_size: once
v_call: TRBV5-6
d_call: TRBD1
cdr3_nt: TGTGCCAGCAGCTTGGATGGACAGGGAGGAAGGCAGCCCCAGCATTTT
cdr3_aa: CASSLDGQGGRQPQHF

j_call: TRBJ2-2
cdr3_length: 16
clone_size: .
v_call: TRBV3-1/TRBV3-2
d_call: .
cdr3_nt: TGTGCCAGCAGCCAAGATCGACTAGTAAGTTCCGGGGAGCTGTTTTTT
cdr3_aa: CASSQDRLVSSGELFF

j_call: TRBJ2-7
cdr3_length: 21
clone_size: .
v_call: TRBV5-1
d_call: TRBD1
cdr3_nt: TGCGCCAGCAGCTCGGGACAGGCCGTCCCAGGGACAACCTCCAGCACCTACGAGCAGTACTTC
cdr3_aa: CASSSGQAVPGTTSSTYEQYF

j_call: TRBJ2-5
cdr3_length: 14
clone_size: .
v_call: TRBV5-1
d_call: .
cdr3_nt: TGCGCCAGCACCGCCCAGGGGCCTCCGGAGACCCAGTACTTC
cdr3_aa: CASTAQGPPETQYF

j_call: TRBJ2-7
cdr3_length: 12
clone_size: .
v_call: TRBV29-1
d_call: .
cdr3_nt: TGCAGCGTTGATTGGGACAATTATGGGCAGTACTTC
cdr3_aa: CSVDWDNYGQYF

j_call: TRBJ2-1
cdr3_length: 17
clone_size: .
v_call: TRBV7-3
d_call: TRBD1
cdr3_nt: TGTGCCAGCAGCTTGGGCCAATTACAGGGGGGAGGTAATGAGCAGTTCTTC
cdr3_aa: CASSLGQLQGGGNEQFF

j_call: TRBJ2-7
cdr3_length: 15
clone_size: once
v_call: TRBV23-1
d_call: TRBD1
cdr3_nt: TGCGCCAGCAGTCAACAGGGGGCGCAGGTATACGAGCAGTACTTC
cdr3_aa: CASSQQGAQVYEQYF

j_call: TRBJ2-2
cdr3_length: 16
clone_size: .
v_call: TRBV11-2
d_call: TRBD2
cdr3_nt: TGTGCCAGCAGCTCCCTTAGCGGGGGCCCTCTCCGGGAGCTGTTTTTT
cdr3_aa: CASSSLSGGPLRELFF

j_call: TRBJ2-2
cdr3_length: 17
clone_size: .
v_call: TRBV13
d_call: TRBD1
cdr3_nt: TGTGCCAGCAGCTCATGGGGGACAGGATCGAACACCGGGGAGCTGTTTTTT
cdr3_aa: CASSSWGTGSNTGELFF

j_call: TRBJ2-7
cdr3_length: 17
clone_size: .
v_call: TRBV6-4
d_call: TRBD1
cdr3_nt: TGTGCCAGCATCAAAAAACCCGGGACAGATCTCCCCTACGAGCAGTACTTC
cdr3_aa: CASIKKPGTDLPYEQYF

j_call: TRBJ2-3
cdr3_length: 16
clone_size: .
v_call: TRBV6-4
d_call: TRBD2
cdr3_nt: TGTGCCAGCAGTGTACGACTAGCGGGGGGCACAGATACGCAGTATTTT
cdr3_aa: CASSVRLAGGTDTQYF

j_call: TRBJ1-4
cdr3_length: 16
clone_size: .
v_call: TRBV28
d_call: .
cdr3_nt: TGTGCCAGCAGCTTACCCCAGGGTATGGCTAATGAAAAACTGTTTTTT
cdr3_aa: CASSLPQGMANEKLFF

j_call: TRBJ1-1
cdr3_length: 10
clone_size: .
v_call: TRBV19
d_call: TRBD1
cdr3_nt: TGTGCCAGTAGAGGGACAGGGATTTTCTTT
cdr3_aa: CASRGTGIFF

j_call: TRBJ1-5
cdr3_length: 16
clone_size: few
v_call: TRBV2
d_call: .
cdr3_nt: TGTGCCAGCAAAGCGGGAGGGAGAGAGGCCTCCCGGCCCCAGCATTTT
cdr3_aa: CASKAGGREASRPQHF

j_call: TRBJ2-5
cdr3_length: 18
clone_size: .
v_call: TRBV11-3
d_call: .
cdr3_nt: TGTGCCAGCAGCTTAGGGGCTAGGAGGGGGCTACCCCAAGAGACCCAGTACTTC
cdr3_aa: CASSLGARRGLPQETQYF

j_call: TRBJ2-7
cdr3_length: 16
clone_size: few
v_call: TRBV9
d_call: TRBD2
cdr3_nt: TGTGCCAGCAGCGTAAGAGGCCGGGAGGGGCTAGGAGAGCAGTACTTC
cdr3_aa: CASSVRGREGLGEQYF

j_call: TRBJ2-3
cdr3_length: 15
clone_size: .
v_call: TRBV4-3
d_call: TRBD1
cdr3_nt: TGCGCCAGCAGCCAAGGGGGACAGGGGAGGAGTACGCAGTATTTT
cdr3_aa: CASSQGGQGRSTQYF

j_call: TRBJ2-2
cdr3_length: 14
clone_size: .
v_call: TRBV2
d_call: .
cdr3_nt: TGTGCCAGCAGTATGACGGGGTCCCGCGGGGAGCTGTTTTTT
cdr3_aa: CASSMTGSRGELFF

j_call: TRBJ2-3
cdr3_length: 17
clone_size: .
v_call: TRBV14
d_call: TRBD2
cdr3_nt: TGTGCCAGCAGCCAACGTAGCGGGGCCATACTCTTGGATACGCAGTATTTT
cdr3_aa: CASSQRSGAILLDTQYF

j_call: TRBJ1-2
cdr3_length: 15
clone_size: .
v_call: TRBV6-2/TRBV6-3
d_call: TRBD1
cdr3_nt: TGTGCCAGCAGTAGAACAGGGGCCGGCGCCTATGGCTACACCTTC
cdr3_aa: CASSRTGAGAYGYTF

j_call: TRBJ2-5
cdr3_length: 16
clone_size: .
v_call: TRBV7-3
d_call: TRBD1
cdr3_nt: TGTGCCAGCAGCTCAAGGCGAGGACAGGACCAAGAGACCCAGTACTTC
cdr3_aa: CASSSRRGQDQETQYF

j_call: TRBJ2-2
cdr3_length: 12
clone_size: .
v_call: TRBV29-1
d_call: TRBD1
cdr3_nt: TGCAGCGTACAGGGGGATACCGGGGAGCTGTTTTTT
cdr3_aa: CSVQGDTGELFF

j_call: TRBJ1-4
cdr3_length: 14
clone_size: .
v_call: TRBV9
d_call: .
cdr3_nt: TGTGCCAGCAGCGTAGTAGGGGACTCTGAAAAACTGTTTTTT
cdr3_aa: CASSVVGDSEKLFF

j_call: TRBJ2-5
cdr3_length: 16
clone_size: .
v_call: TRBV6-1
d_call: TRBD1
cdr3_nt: TGTGCCAGCAGTGAAGCGTTGCCAGGGGGAAGGGAGACCCAGTACTTC
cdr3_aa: CASSEALPGGRETQYF

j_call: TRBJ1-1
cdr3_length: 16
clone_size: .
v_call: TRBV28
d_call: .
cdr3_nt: TGTGCCAGCAGTCCGGGGGGTTTTAGGAGCAGAACTGAAGCTTTCTTT
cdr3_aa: CASSPGGFRSRTEAFF

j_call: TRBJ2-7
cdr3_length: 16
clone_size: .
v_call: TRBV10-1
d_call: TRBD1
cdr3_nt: TGCGCCAGCAGTGAGAGCGGGGACAGGGGTGTCCACGAGCAGTACTTC
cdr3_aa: CASSESGDRGVHEQYF

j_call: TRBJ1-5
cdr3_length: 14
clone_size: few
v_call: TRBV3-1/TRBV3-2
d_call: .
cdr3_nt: TGTGCCAGCAGCGCAGCGGTTGGCAATCAGCCCCAGCATTTT
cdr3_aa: CASSAAVGNQPQHF

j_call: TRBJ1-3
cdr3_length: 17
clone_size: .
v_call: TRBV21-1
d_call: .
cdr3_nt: TGTGCCAGTAATAAATTTGAACAGGGGTTAACTGGAAACACCATATATTTT
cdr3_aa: CASNKFEQGLTGNTIYF

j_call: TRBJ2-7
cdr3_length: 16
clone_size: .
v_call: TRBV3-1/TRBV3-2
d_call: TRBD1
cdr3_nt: TGTGCCAGCAGCGGACTCTCTACAGACAGGGGGGACGAGCAGTACTTC
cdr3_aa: CASSGLSTDRGDEQYF

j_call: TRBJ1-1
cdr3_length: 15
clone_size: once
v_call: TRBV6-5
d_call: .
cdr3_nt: TGTGCCAGCAGGACGGGTTTTTTGATGAACACTGAAGCTTTCTTT
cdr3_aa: CASRTGFLMNTEAFF

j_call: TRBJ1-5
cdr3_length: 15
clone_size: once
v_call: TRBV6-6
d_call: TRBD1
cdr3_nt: TGTGCCAGCAGTACAGGCGACAGGGTCAATCAGCCCCAGCATTTT
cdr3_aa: CASSTGDRVNQPQHF

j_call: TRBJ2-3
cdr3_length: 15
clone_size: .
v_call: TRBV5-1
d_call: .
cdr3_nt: TGCGCCAGCAGCTTGACCGCGGCTAGCACAGATACGCAGTATTTT
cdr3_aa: CASSLTAASTDTQYF

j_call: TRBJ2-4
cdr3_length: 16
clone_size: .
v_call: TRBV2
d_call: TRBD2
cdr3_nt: TGTGCCAGCAGTTCCATGACTAGCGGGAGGAGCGGCATTCAGTACTTC
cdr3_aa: CASSSMTSGRSGIQYF

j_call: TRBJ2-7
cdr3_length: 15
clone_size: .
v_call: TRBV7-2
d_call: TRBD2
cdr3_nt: TGTGCCAGCAGCTCCCGGGTAGCGGGAGTTTACGAGCAGTACTTC
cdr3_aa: CASSSRVAGVYEQYF

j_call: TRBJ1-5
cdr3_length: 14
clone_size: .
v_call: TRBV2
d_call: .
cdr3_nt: TGTGCCAGCAGTAGGACAGTCACGAATCAGCCCCAGCATTTT
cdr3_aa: CASSRTVTNQPQHF

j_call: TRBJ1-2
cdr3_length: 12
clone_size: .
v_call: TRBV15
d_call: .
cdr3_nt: TGTGCCACCAGCAGAAATCAGGGCGGCTACACCTTC
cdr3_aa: CATSRNQGGYTF

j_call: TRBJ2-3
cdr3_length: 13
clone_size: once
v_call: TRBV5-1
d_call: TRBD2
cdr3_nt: TGCGCCAGCAGCTTGAGACTAGCGGGAACGCAGTATTTT
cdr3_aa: CASSLRLAGTQYF